This T cell receptor (beta chain) was observed in a study of cytomegalovirus exposure and HLA in healthy donors. Regarding the study as a whole: Per published reports, the classifier diagnosed cytomegalovirus status with high specificity and sensitivity. CMV serostatus was the sole immune exposure information available. Earlier analysis yielded a pattern in which most TCR beta V segments were productive about 87% or about 30% of the time.

The CDR3 is 15 amino acids. Germline V lookup: CDR1 SGHRS, CDR2 YFSETQ. V gave up 5 bases and J gave up 1 base, with 12 bases separating them. Worth noting for this clone: The target antigen is unknown.

The PCR was carried out with 60 Vbeta primers and 13 Jbeta primers. Libraries were prepared by immunoSEQ multiplex PCR; TCRdb keeps only in-frame clonotypes and omits some of them. Of about 120,000 clones listed, over 60% were seen once; the top ten hold about an eighth. Sequenced: PBMCs. The receptor comes from a man between 25 and 39 years old in good health and CMV-seropositive. This chain joins TRBV5-1 and TRBJ1-4, with D perhaps TRBD1 (5 bases). The CDR3: CASRRGRGTNEKLFF. The CDR3 DNA sequence: TGCGCCAGCAGGAGAGGGAGGGGAACTAATGAAAAACTGTTTTTT. Using reference TRBV5-1 and TRBJ1-4 for the parts outside the CDR3, the full variable domain is KAGVTQTPRYLIKTRGQQVTLSCSPISGHRSVSWYQQTPGQGLQFLFEYFSETQRNKGNFPGRFSGRQFSNSRSEMNVSTLELGDSALYLCASRRGRGTNEKLFFGSGTQLSVL.